This entry describes one T cell receptor beta chain. This sample is drawn from a study of blood T cell repertoires in COVID-19. Study details: Specimens from acute and convalescent COVID-19 originated in the United States, Italy and Spain. The analysed material was cDNA or gDNA that came from T cells, B-cell-depleted T cells, or PBMCs.

Followed over time, Seattle patients had been enrolled while infection was active. In the original analysis: Amplification of reference gene primers was used by the study to estimate nucleated cell counts. The repertoire was sequenced with immunoSEQ multiplex PCR; TCRdb's copy has only in-frame clones and lacks some. V, J and clone size were drawn from that table, and D and trimming were deduced from the DNA. There are 300,000 to 450,000 clones in the sample; around 92% occur only once, and 3% lies in the top ten. This sequence was found in a woman aged 30 to 39 with COVID-19, enrolled during active disease. Sequenced sample: peripheral blood.

This CDR3 reads CATSRDSLRNQPQHF. The CDR3 coding sequence is TGTGCCACCAGCAGAGATTCGTTGAGGAATCAGCCCCAGCATTTT. The gene calls are TRBV15 and TRBJ1-5; D remains unclear. Germline CDR1 is LNHNV and CDR2 is YYDKDF (reference sequence). Trimming left V 0 bases short and J 4 bases short, with 10 bases between. The CDR3 runs 15 residues.